Sequencing of this T cell receptor (beta chain) was carried out in a study of OX40 agonist ivuxolimab in advanced cancers. Study-wide results and limits: In the 0.1-3.0 mg/kg groups, partial responders showed among the lowest expansion. There was clonal expansion of CD4+ and CD8+ blood T cells by week 6 at 0.1 to 3.0 mg/kg.

Comment on this clone: The antigen remains unidentified.

Generated by immunoSEQ multiplex PCR, the TCRdb table keeps only in-frame clones and is missing some. The repertoire holds about 93,000 clones, with approximately 90% as singletons. Exclusion of a patient followed from autoimmune disease history or systemic immunosuppression. The receptor was isolated from an adult with an advanced solid tumor such as melanoma, head and neck, liver or kidney cancer. The sequencing here drew on CD4+ or CD8+ T cells sorted from blood, taken in a trial of the OX40 agonist ivuxolimab.

CDR3 DNA sequence: TGTGCTTGGCGCCGGGAGGGTTCCGGGGAGCTGTTTTTT. It is translated as CAWRREGSGELFF. The V call is TRBV30, the J call TRBJ2-2, with 8 bases matching TRBD2. CDR3 length: 13 residues. CDR1 is GTSNPN and CDR2 is SVGIG in the germline V gene (reference sequence).